This is a list of T cell receptor beta chains from one sample in a study of blood T cells in healthy people across ages. TCRdb ran MiXCR on the 5' RACE reads and lists one entry per CDR3 protein. The table has some 1.5 million distinct CDR3 sequences, 28% seen once. The specimen was blood. All receptors derive from a young woman in good health. CDR3s include the opening cysteine and the closing phenylalanine or tryptophan. The D gene is left open where the match is weak. Only some rows state a clone size, as once, few, many or a class for expanded clones.

CDR3 DNA,CDR3 protein,clone size,D gene,V gene,J gene
TGCAGTGCTAGCTCCGGGACAGCGAATGAGCAGTTCTTC,CSASSGTANEQFF,-,TRBD1,TRBV20-1,TRBJ2-1
TGTGCCAGCAGACTTGCAGGCGGGGGAAACTCCTACAATGAGCAGTTCTTC,CASRLAGGGNSYNEQFF,few,TRBD2,TRBV6-2/TRBV6-3,TRBJ2-1
TGTGCCAGCAGTTACCCCGGACAGGGGGCGAGGACTGAAGCTTTCTTT,CASSYPGQGARTEAFF,-,TRBD1,TRBV6-6,TRBJ1-1
TGTGCCAGCAGCTTCGTGGGGACAGGGGTATACGAGCAGTACTTC,CASSFVGTGVYEQYF,-,TRBD1,TRBV7-9,TRBJ2-7
TGTGCCAGCAGCCCGAGCGGAGCTAGCGGAGGCTACAATGAGCAGTTCTTC,CASSPSGASGGYNEQFF,few,TRBD2,TRBV11-2,TRBJ2-1
TGCAGTGCTAGTCCCCTAGGGGGCTGGGGGGACTCACCCCTCCACTTT,CSASPLGGWGDSPLHF,few,TRBD1,TRBV20-1,TRBJ1-6
TGTGCCACCAGTGACAGCAACAGGGGAGCGGGAGAAGATACGCAGTATTTT,CATSDSNRGAGEDTQYF,-,-,TRBV24-1,TRBJ2-3
TGTGCCAGCAGCGTAGGGGGGGGGGACAGATACACAGATACGCAGTATTTT,CASSVGGGDRYTDTQYF,few,-,TRBV9,TRBJ2-3
TGTGCCAGCCTCAGCTTAGGGACTAGCAATGAGCAGTTCTTC,CASLSLGTSNEQFF,many,TRBD2,TRBV7-2,TRBJ2-1
TGTGCCAGCAGCGTAGGGCGGGGGGGCTACGAGCAGTACTTC,CASSVGRGGYEQYF,-,TRBD2,TRBV9,TRBJ2-7
TGTGCCAGCAACGTACTCGGGACAGGGGGCACTGAAGCTTTCTTT,CASNVLGTGGTEAFF,-,TRBD1,TRBV5-5,TRBJ1-1
TGTGCCATCAGTGAGTCCCTCCAAGAGACCCAGTACTTC,CAISESLQETQYF,many,-,TRBV10-3,TRBJ2-5
TGCGCCAGCAGGCCGGGACAGGATTTGTATACGCCGTATTTT,CASRPGQDLYTPYF,-,TRBD1,TRBV5-1,TRBJ2-3
TGTGCCAGCAGCTTATGGGATGTGGAAGCAGATACGCAGTATTTT,CASSLWDVEADTQYF,-,-,TRBV7-3,TRBJ2-3
TGCGCCAGCAGCGTACAGGGTACGAGCTCCTACAATGAGCAGTTCTTC,CASSVQGTSSYNEQFF,-,-,TRBV5-1,TRBJ2-1
TGTGCCAGCTCACGGGGGACAACAGAAAAACTGTTTTTT,CASSRGTTEKLFF,once,-,TRBV12-3/TRBV12-4,TRBJ1-4
TGTGCCACCAGCAAGCAGGGCTACGAGCAGTACTTC,CATSKQGYEQYF,few,-,TRBV15,TRBJ2-7
TGCAGTGCTCCCGCGGAGTCCGACTCCTATGGCTACACCTTC,CSAPAESDSYGYTF,-,-,TRBV20-1,TRBJ1-2
TGCGCCAGCAGCCAAGAGGGGGGCCGACAGGGGGTCACAGATACGCAGTATTTT,CASSQEGGRQGVTDTQYF,few,TRBD1,TRBV4-1,TRBJ2-3
TGTGCCAGCAGTCCCGTGGGTAGCGGACTATACAATGAGCAGTTCTTC,CASSPVGSGLYNEQFF,few,-,TRBV28,TRBJ2-1
TGTGCCAGCAGTGGCCCCAAGGCCTCGAACACTGAAGCTTTCTTT,CASSGPKASNTEAFF,few,-,TRBV6-5,TRBJ1-1
TGTGCCAGCAGCTTAGAACCGGGACGGAACTATGGCTACACCTTC,CASSLEPGRNYGYTF,few,-,TRBV7-2,TRBJ1-2
TGTGCCAGCAGCTTATCCCCTCCGGGACAGGGTATTCCCCAGCATTTT,CASSLSPPGQGIPQHF,many,TRBD1,TRBV7-6,TRBJ1-5
TGCAGTGCTGGAGATAAGAGCGGGGAAAATTACAATGAGCAGTTCTTC,CSAGDKSGENYNEQFF,-,TRBD2,TRBV20-1,TRBJ2-1
TGTGCCAGCAGTTTCTTGGCGGCCAAAAACATTCAGTACTTC,CASSFLAAKNIQYF,few,-,TRBV28,TRBJ2-4
TGTGCCAGCAGTGAGGACAGGGTGGGAGAGGCCCAGTACTTC,CASSEDRVGEAQYF,few,TRBD1,TRBV27,TRBJ2-5
TGCGCCAGCAGCCAAAACCCCGGGACAGGGCCCCCACGGGAGCAGTTCTTC,CASSQNPGTGPPREQFF,-,TRBD1,TRBV4-1,TRBJ2-1